This T cell receptor beta chain appears in the sequencing data of a study of T cells in Graves' hyperthyroidism and ophthalmopathy. The study, taken as a whole, reports: Ophthalmopathy cases were set apart from stable hyperthyroidism by a 13 V-J model.

V lost 6 bases, J lost 4 bases, and 9 bases lay in between. The CDR3 totals 13 residues. Germline V gene sequence: CDR1 WSHSY, CDR2 SAAADI. Amplification of TCR beta CDR3 regions used RNA as the template. HTBI primers were the set used in a first-round RT-PCR of the TCR CDR3. MiXCR, applied by TCRdb to the multiplex PCR reads, yields one record per CDR3 protein. Found here are hundreds of thousands of distinct CDR3 sequences, about 15% of them singletons; the top ten hold 10%. When ophthalmopathy did not progress within 18 months, Graves' hyperthyroidism was considered stable. Reasons for excluding patients were uncontrolled infection, other autoimmune disease, pregnancy or lactation. The diagnoses drew upon clinical symptoms, serum thyroxine and TRAb, thyroid ultrasound and orbital computed tomography. This clonotype was counted once. Its antigen is not identified.

Material: blood. J is TRBJ2-2 and V is TRBV10-2, with a weak D call TRBD1 (5 bases). This TCR derives from a woman aged 18-30 years with Graves' hyperthyroidism. The CDR3, as DNA: TGCGCCAGCAGGTCACAGGTCACCGGGGAGCTGTTTTTT. It yields the protein CASRSQVTGELFF.